The entry below gives a single T cell receptor beta chain sequence along with its context. The target antigen is unknown. The V segment lost 7 bases and the J segment 1 base; nucleotides outside the gene matches: 24. The CDR3 runs 20 residues. Generated by immunoSEQ multiplex PCR, the TCRdb table keeps only in-frame clones and is missing some. The sample shows 120,000 or so clones, around nine tenths of them seen only once. This entry comes from a study of T cell responses to AZD1222 COVID-19 vaccine. Study observations and caveats: Baseline serology detected seropositivity in only a handful of AZD1222 recipients. A reported finding is that nearly half of spike-specific TCRs target unmutated variant regions. Regions 160-218 and 743-854 held dominance among vaccine-associated CD4 TCRs, which spanned spike. There were mostly white British donors and more females than males, and clonal diversity was possibly underestimated.

The chain joins TRBV6-7 to TRBJ2-7; 8 bases align to TRBD1. TRBV6-7 has ORF status, its function being uncertain. This receptor was obtained from an adult in good health. Sequences were derived from peripheral blood, sampled on day 0 of MenACWY control vaccination. The CDR3 bases are TGTGCCAGCAAAACCGGGTGGGGTAGCGGACCAACAGGGGGTTCCTACGAGCAGTACTTC. Translating it yields CASKTGWGSGPTGGSYEQYF.